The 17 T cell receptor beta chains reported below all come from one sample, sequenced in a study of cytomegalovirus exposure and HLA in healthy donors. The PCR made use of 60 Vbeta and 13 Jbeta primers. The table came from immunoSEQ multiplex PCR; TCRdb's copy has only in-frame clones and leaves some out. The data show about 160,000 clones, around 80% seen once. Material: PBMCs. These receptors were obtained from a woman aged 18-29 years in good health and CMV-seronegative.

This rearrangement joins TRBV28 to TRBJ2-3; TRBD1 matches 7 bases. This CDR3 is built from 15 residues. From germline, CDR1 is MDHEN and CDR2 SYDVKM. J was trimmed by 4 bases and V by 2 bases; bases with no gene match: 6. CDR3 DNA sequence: TGTGCCAGCAGTTTACTGACAGGGTATGCAGATACGCAGTATTTT. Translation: CASSLLTGYADTQYF.

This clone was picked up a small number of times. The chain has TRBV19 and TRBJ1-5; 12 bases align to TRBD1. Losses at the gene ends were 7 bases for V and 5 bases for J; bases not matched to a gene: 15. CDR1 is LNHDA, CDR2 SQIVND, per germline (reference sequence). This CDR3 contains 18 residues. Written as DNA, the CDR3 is TGTGCCAGTAAGAATCCCGGGACAGGGGGCGGGTTTCATCAGCCCCAGCATTTT. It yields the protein CASKNPGTGGGFHQPQHF.

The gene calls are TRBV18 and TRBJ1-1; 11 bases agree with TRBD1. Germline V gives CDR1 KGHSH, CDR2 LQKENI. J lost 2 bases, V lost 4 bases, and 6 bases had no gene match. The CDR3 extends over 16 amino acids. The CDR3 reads CASSLGQGAENTEAFF. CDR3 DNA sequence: TGTGCCAGCTCACTCGGACAGGGGGCGGAAAACACTGAAGCTTTCTTT.

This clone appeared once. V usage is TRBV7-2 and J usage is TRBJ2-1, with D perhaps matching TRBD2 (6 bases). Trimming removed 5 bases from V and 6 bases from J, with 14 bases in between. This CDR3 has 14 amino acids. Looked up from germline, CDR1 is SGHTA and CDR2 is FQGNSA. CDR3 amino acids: CASSRATRPNEQFF. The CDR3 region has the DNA TGTGCCAGCAGCCGAGCGACTAGGCCCAATGAGCAGTTCTTC.

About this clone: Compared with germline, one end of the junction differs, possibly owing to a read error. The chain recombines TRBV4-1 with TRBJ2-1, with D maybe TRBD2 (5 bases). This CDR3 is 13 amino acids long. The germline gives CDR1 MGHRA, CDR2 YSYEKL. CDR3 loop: CTSSQGRGNEQFF. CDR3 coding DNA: TGCACCAGCAGCCAAGGTCGGGGCAATGAGCAGTTCTTC.

The CDR3 nucleotides read TGTGCCAGTAGTCCAAGAGGTACAGGGGGAATCGTCTATGGCTACACCTTC. Its translation is CASSPRGTGGIVYGYTF. V gene TRBV19 combines with J gene TRBJ1-2; TRBD1 matches 8 bases. This CDR3 comprises 17 residues. With V trimmed by 5 bases and J by 4 bases, 15 bases remained unmatched. Germline-derived CDR1 and CDR2 are LNHDA and SQIVND (reference sequence). The full variable domain, rest sourced from reference TRBV19 and TRBJ1-2, is DGGITQSPKYLFRKEGQNVTLSCEQNLNHDAMYWYRQDPGQGLRLIYYSQIVNDFQKGDIAEGYSVSREKKESFPLTVTSAQKNPTAFYLCASSPRGTGGIVYGYTFGSGTRLTVV.

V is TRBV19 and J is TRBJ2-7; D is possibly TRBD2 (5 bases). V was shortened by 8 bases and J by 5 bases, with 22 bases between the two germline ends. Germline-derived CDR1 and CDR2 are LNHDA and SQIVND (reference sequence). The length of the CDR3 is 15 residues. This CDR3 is CASFIIRRGSNEQYF. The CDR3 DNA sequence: TGTGCCAGTTTTATAATTCGGAGAGGGAGCAACGAGCAGTACTTC.

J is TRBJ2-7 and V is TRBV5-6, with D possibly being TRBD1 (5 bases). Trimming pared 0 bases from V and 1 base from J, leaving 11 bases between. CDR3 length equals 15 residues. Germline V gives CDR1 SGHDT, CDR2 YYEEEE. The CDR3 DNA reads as TGTGCCAGCAGCTTGGTGGTCGACAGTTCCTACGAGCAGTACTTC. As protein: CASSLVVDSSYEQYF.

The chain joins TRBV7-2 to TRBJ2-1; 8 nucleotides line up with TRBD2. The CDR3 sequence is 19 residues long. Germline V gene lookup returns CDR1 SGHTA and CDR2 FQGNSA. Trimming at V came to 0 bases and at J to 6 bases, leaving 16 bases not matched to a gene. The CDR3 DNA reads TGTGCCAGCAGCTTAGCTGAAAGTCTGGGACTAGAGGCGTTCAATGAGCAGTTCTTC. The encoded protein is CASSLAESLGLEAFNEQFF.

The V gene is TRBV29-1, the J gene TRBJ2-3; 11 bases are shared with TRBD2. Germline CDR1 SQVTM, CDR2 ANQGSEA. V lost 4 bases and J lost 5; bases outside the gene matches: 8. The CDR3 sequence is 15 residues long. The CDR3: CSVASSGGTKDTQYF. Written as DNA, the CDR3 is TGCAGCGTTGCGTCTAGCGGGGGGACCAAAGATACGCAGTATTTT.

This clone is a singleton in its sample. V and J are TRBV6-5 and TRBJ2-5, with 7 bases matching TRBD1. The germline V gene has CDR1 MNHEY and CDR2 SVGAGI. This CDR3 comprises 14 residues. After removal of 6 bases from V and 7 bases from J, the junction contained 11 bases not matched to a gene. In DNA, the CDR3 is TGTGCCAGCAGCCCTACCGACAGGGCAGGGACCCAGTACTTC. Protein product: CASSPTDRAGTQYF.

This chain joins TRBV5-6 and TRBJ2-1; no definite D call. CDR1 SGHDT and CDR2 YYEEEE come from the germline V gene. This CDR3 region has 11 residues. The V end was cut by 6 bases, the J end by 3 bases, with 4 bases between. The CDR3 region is CASTYYNEQFF. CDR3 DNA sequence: TGTGCCAGCACCTACTACAATGAGCAGTTCTTC.

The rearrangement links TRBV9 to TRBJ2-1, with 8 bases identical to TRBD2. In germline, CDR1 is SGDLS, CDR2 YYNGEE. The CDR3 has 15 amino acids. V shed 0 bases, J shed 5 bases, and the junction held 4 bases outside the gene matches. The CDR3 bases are TGTGCCAGCAGCGTAGCGAGCGGGGGCAACAATGAGCAGTTCTTC. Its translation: CASSVASGGNNEQFF. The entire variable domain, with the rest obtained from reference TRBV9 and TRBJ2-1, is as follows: DSGVTQTPKHLITATGQRVTLRCSPRSGDLSVYWYQQSLDQGLQFLIQYYNGEERAKGNILERFSAQQFPDLHSELNLSSLELGDSALYFCASSVASGGNNEQFFGPGTRLTVL.

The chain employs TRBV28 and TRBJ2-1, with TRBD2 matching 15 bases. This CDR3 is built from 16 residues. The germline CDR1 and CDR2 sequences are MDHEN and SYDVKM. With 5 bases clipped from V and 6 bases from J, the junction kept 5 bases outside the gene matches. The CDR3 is CASSPAGLAGGNEQFF. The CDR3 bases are TGTGCCAGCAGTCCAGCGGGACTAGCGGGGGGCAATGAGCAGTTCTTC.

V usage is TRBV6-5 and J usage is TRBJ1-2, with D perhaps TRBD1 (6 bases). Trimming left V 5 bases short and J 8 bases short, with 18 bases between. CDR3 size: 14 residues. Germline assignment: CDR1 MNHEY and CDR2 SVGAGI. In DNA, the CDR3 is TGTGCCAGCAGTCCGGGACAAAGGGAGGGCGGCTACACCTTC. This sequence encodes CASSPGQREGGYTF.

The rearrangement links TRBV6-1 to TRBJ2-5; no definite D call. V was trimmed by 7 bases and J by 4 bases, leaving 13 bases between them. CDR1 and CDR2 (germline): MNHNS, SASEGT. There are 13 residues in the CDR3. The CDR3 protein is CASNYRGGETQYF. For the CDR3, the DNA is TGTGCCAGCAACTATCGCGGTGGAGAGACCCAGTACTTC.

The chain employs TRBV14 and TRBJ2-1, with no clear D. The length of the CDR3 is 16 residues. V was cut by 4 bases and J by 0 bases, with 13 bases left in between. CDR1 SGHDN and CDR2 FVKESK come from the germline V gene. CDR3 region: CASSPYTSSSYNEQFF. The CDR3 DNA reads TGTGCCAGCAGCCCCTATACTTCGAGCTCCTACAATGAGCAGTTCTTC.